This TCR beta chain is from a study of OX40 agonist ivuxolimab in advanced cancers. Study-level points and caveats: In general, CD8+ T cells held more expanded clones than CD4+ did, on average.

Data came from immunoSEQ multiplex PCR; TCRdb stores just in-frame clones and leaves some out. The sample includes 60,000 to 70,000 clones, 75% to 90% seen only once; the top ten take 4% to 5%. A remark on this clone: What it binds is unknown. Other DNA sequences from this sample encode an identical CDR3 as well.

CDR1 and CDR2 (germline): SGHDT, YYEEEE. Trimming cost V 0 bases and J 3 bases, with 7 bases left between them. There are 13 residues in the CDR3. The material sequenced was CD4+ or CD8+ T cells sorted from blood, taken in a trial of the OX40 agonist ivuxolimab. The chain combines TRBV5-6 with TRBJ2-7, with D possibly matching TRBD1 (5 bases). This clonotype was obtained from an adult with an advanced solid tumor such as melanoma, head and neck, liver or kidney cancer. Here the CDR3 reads CASSLVDSYEQYF. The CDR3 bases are TGTGCCAGCAGCTTGGTTGACAGCTACGAGCAGTACTTC.